These T cell receptor beta chains were read from a single sample in a study of cytomegalovirus exposure and HLA in healthy donors. TCRdb keeps only in-frame clones here, not all; method: immunoSEQ multiplex PCR. The listing contains around 140,000 clones. Source material: PBMCs. The receptors shown here come from a male donor in good health and CMV-seronegative. CDR3s include the opening cysteine and the closing phenylalanine or tryptophan. Fields, in order: D gene, V gene, J gene, CDR3 length, CDR3 DNA, CDR3 protein. A D gene is named only where the DNA matches it firmly.

d_call: .
v_call: TRBV6-5
j_call: TRBJ1-5
cdr3_length: 14
cdr3_nt: TGTGCCAGCAGGGACGGGAATAGCAATCAGCCCCAGCATTTT
cdr3_aa: CASRDGNSNQPQHF

d_call: .
v_call: TRBV18
j_call: TRBJ1-1
cdr3_length: 14
cdr3_nt: TGTGCCAGCTCACCACTCTCTGGGTCGGGTGAAGCTTTCTTT
cdr3_aa: CASSPLSGSGEAFF

d_call: .
v_call: TRBV7-2
j_call: TRBJ1-6
cdr3_length: 14
cdr3_nt: TGTGCCAGCAGCTTGGGGGCGGGGGTTACACCCCTCCACTTT
cdr3_aa: CASSLGAGVTPLHF

d_call: TRBD2
v_call: TRBV9
j_call: TRBJ2-1
cdr3_length: 15
cdr3_nt: TGTGCCAGCAGCGTATCGACTAGCGGGAACTTTAAGGTGTTCTTC
cdr3_aa: CASSVSTSGNFKVFF

d_call: .
v_call: TRBV5-1
j_call: TRBJ2-7
cdr3_length: 17
cdr3_nt: TGCGCCAGCAGCTTGGGTGCGGGCCTTACTAGCTCCTACGAGCAGTACTTC
cdr3_aa: CASSLGAGLTSSYEQYF

d_call: .
v_call: TRBV18
j_call: TRBJ2-3
cdr3_length: 15
cdr3_nt: TGTGCCAGCTCACCACAGACAGCCGTAGCAGATACGCAGTATTTT
cdr3_aa: CASSPQTAVADTQYF

d_call: .
v_call: TRBV19
j_call: TRBJ1-1
cdr3_length: 14
cdr3_nt: TGTGCCAGTAGTATAGATCCGGGGGGGACTGAAGCTTTCTTT
cdr3_aa: CASSIDPGGTEAFF

d_call: .
v_call: TRBV18
j_call: TRBJ2-7
cdr3_length: 13
cdr3_nt: TGTGCCAGCTCACTTAAAGGGGACTACGAGCAGTACTTC
cdr3_aa: CASSLKGDYEQYF

d_call: .
v_call: TRBV19
j_call: TRBJ2-6
cdr3_length: 18
cdr3_nt: TGTGCCAGTAGACCTCAACAGGGTGGGAGGGCTGGGGCCAACGTCCTGACTTTC
cdr3_aa: CASRPQQGGRAGANVLTF

d_call: TRBD1
v_call: TRBV6-5
j_call: TRBJ1-3
cdr3_length: 14
cdr3_nt: TGTGCCAGCAGTTACCGGGACAGCGGAAACACCATATATTTT
cdr3_aa: CASSYRDSGNTIYF

d_call: TRBD1
v_call: TRBV27
j_call: TRBJ2-7
cdr3_length: 14
cdr3_nt: TGTGCCAGTCGGCAACCGGGACAGACCTACGAGCAGTACTTC
cdr3_aa: CASRQPGQTYEQYF

d_call: TRBD1
v_call: TRBV6-4
j_call: TRBJ2-5
cdr3_length: 13
cdr3_nt: TGTGCCAGCAGTGAGGGACAGGGCCAGACCCAGTACTTC
cdr3_aa: CASSEGQGQTQYF

d_call: .
v_call: TRBV6-1
j_call: TRBJ1-1
cdr3_length: 13
cdr3_nt: TGTGCCAGCATTTGGACAGAGGACACTGAAGCTTTCTTT
cdr3_aa: CASIWTEDTEAFF

d_call: TRBD1
v_call: TRBV15
j_call: TRBJ2-7
cdr3_length: 16
cdr3_nt: TGTGCCACCAGCACCAACCAGGACAGGGACCCCGACGAGCAGTACTTC
cdr3_aa: CATSTNQDRDPDEQYF

d_call: .
v_call: TRBV4-2
j_call: TRBJ1-1
cdr3_length: 15
cdr3_nt: TGTGCCAGCAGCCTAGAGCCCAGGGGTGCCACTGAAGCTTTCTTT
cdr3_aa: CASSLEPRGATEAFF